Listed below are T cell receptor beta chains from one sample, sequenced in a study of blood T cell repertoires in COVID-19. Data came from immunoSEQ multiplex PCR; TCRdb stores just in-frame clones and leaves some out. The table shows some 23,000 clones, with around 90% occurring only once. The sample was peripheral blood. All receptors derive from a human donor with active COVID-19. The donor label of this sample is uncertain. CDR3s include the opening cysteine and the closing phenylalanine or tryptophan. The D gene is left open where the match is weak. Only part of the rows carry a size: once, few, many, or a class if the clone is expanded.

j_call: TRBJ2-7
d_call: .
v_call: TRBV29-1
clone_size: .
cdr3_aa: CSADRGGEQYF
cdr3_nt: TGCAGCGCCGACCGAGGGGGCGAGCAGTACTTC

j_call: TRBJ2-7
d_call: TRBD2
v_call: TRBV11-2
clone_size: .
cdr3_aa: CASSIGGGLNGEQYF
cdr3_nt: TGTGCCAGCAGCATCGGGGGGGGCCTGAATGGCGAGCAGTACTTC

j_call: TRBJ1-4
d_call: .
v_call: TRBV7-2
clone_size: once
cdr3_aa: CASSKYRRDNEKLFF
cdr3_nt: TGTGCCAGCAGCAAATACAGGAGGGACAATGAAAAACTGTTTTTT

j_call: TRBJ1-3
d_call: TRBD1
v_call: TRBV18
clone_size: .
cdr3_aa: CASSQGQGNTIYF
cdr3_nt: TGTGCCAGCTCACAGGGACAGGGGAACACCATATATTTT

j_call: TRBJ2-7
d_call: TRBD2
v_call: TRBV12-3/TRBV12-4
clone_size: .
cdr3_aa: CASGRDYEQYF
cdr3_nt: TGTGCCAGCGGGAGGGACTACGAGCAGTACTTC

j_call: TRBJ2-2
d_call: TRBD2
v_call: TRBV5-1
clone_size: once
cdr3_aa: CASRESGSVVTGELFF
cdr3_nt: TGCGCCAGCCGTGAAAGCGGGAGCGTGGTCACCGGGGAGCTGTTTTTT

j_call: TRBJ2-3
d_call: TRBD2
v_call: TRBV10-3
clone_size: .
cdr3_aa: CAISEREGTDTQYF
cdr3_nt: TGTGCCATCAGTGAGCGGGAGGGTACAGATACGCAGTATTTT

j_call: TRBJ1-1
d_call: .
v_call: TRBV5-6
clone_size: .
cdr3_aa: CASSLVGGVTEAFF
cdr3_nt: TGTGCCAGCAGCCTGGTGGGAGGGGTCACTGAAGCTTTCTTT

j_call: TRBJ1-5
d_call: TRBD1
v_call: TRBV30
clone_size: .
cdr3_aa: CAGGTVSNQPQHF
cdr3_nt: TGTGCCGGAGGGACAGTTAGTAATCAGCCCCAGCATTTT

j_call: TRBJ2-3
d_call: .
v_call: TRBV7-3
clone_size: .
cdr3_aa: CASSLRGSDTQYF
cdr3_nt: TGTGCCAGCAGCTTAAGAGGGTCAGATACGCAGTATTTT

j_call: TRBJ1-2
d_call: TRBD1
v_call: TRBV4-3
clone_size: .
cdr3_aa: CASSQNDRARGYTF
cdr3_nt: TGCGCCAGCAGCCAAAATGACAGGGCCCGGGGCTACACCTTC

j_call: TRBJ2-2
d_call: TRBD1
v_call: TRBV29-1
clone_size: .
cdr3_aa: CSVAGTANTGELFF
cdr3_nt: TGCAGCGTTGCTGGGACAGCGAACACCGGGGAGCTGTTTTTT

j_call: TRBJ2-7
d_call: TRBD1
v_call: TRBV11-3
clone_size: .
cdr3_aa: CASSFTGGQYEQYF
cdr3_nt: TGTGCCAGCAGTTTTACAGGGGGCCAATACGAGCAGTACTTC

j_call: TRBJ2-2
d_call: TRBD2
v_call: TRBV7-9
clone_size: medium-sized
cdr3_aa: CASSFGDYNTGELFF
cdr3_nt: TGTGCCAGCAGCTTTGGGGACTATAACACCGGGGAGCTGTTTTTT

j_call: TRBJ2-7
d_call: .
v_call: TRBV4-1
clone_size: few
cdr3_aa: CASSLGASEPDEQYF
cdr3_nt: TGCGCCAGCAGCCTTGGGGCTTCGGAGCCGGACGAGCAGTACTTC

j_call: TRBJ2-3
d_call: .
v_call: TRBV9
clone_size: .
cdr3_aa: CASSVGRASSTDTQYF
cdr3_nt: TGTGCCAGCAGCGTAGGGAGGGCTAGCAGCACAGATACGCAGTATTTT

j_call: TRBJ2-1
d_call: .
v_call: TRBV28
clone_size: .
cdr3_aa: CASSLTGAGLERQFF
cdr3_nt: TGTGCCAGCAGTTTGACAGGAGCCGGACTAGAAAGGCAGTTCTTC

j_call: TRBJ2-5
d_call: .
v_call: TRBV6-2/TRBV6-3
clone_size: .
cdr3_aa: CASSYSRSEGTQYF
cdr3_nt: TGTGCCAGCAGTTACTCGCGAAGTGAGGGGACCCAGTACTTC

j_call: TRBJ2-7
d_call: .
v_call: TRBV19
clone_size: once
cdr3_aa: CASSVDRTYEQYF
cdr3_nt: TGTGCCAGTAGTGTTGACAGAACCTACGAGCAGTACTTC

j_call: TRBJ2-3
d_call: .
v_call: TRBV7-8
clone_size: .
cdr3_aa: CASSPLSSGTDTQYF
cdr3_nt: TGTGCCAGCAGCCCTTTAAGTAGCGGCACAGATACGCAGTATTTT

j_call: TRBJ2-7
d_call: TRBD2
v_call: TRBV9
clone_size: .
cdr3_aa: CASSASWASGREEQYF
cdr3_nt: TGTGCCAGCAGCGCCTCCTGGGCTAGCGGGAGGGAGGAGCAGTACTTC

j_call: TRBJ2-3
d_call: TRBD2
v_call: TRBV27
clone_size: .
cdr3_aa: CASIRLGGTHGTQYF
cdr3_nt: TGTGCCAGCATCCGATTGGGGGGGACCCACGGTACGCAGTATTTT

j_call: TRBJ2-3
d_call: .
v_call: TRBV6-2/TRBV6-3
clone_size: .
cdr3_aa: CASSYQRGSGTDTQYF
cdr3_nt: TGTGCCAGCAGTTACCAAAGGGGGTCGGGCACAGATACGCAGTATTTT

j_call: TRBJ2-7
d_call: .
v_call: TRBV12-3/TRBV12-4
clone_size: .
cdr3_aa: CASSYRDLAQYF
cdr3_nt: TGTGCCAGCAGTTACAGGGATCTGGCGCAGTACTTC

j_call: TRBJ2-7
d_call: .
v_call: TRBV21-1
clone_size: .
cdr3_aa: CASSKCFAGPRVNPGTRTYEQYF
cdr3_nt: TGTGCCAGCAGCAAATGTTTCGCGGGGCCAAGAGTTAATCCCGGGACTAGGACCTACGAGCAGTACTTC

j_call: TRBJ1-1
d_call: TRBD1
v_call: TRBV5-1
clone_size: .
cdr3_aa: CASSLGGQATEAFF
cdr3_nt: TGCGCCAGCAGCTTGGGGGGACAGGCCACTGAAGCTTTCTTT

j_call: TRBJ2-2
d_call: .
v_call: TRBV5-6
clone_size: .
cdr3_aa: CASSPPVNTGELFF
cdr3_nt: TGTGCCAGCAGCCCCCCTGTTAACACCGGGGAGCTGTTTTTT

j_call: TRBJ2-3
d_call: .
v_call: TRBV5-1
clone_size: once
cdr3_aa: CASSPSTDTQYF
cdr3_nt: TGCGCCAGCAGCCCCTCTACAGATACGCAGTATTTT

j_call: TRBJ1-2
d_call: .
v_call: TRBV27
clone_size: .
cdr3_aa: CASSLSGGLYGYTF
cdr3_nt: TGTGCCAGCAGCCTATCGGGGGGGCTCTATGGCTACACCTTC

j_call: TRBJ2-2
d_call: TRBD2
v_call: TRBV7-2
clone_size: .
cdr3_aa: CAVLQRGEGELFF
cdr3_nt: TGTGCCGTCCTACAACGGGGGGAAGGGGAGCTGTTTTTT

j_call: TRBJ2-1
d_call: .
v_call: TRBV11-3
clone_size: .
cdr3_aa: CASSLVQGPKQFF
cdr3_nt: TGTGCCAGCAGCTTAGTACAGGGCCCGAAGCAGTTCTTC

j_call: TRBJ2-5
d_call: TRBD2
v_call: TRBV7-3
clone_size: .
cdr3_aa: CASSASSGQETQYF
cdr3_nt: TGTGCCAGCAGCGCCTCTAGCGGGCAAGAGACCCAGTACTTC

j_call: TRBJ2-3
d_call: .
v_call: TRBV10-1
clone_size: .
cdr3_aa: CASSETLDRRVGKYF
cdr3_nt: TGCGCCAGCAGTGAGACCCTGGACAGACGGGTAGGCAAGTATTTT

j_call: TRBJ2-7
d_call: TRBD1
v_call: TRBV25-1
clone_size: .
cdr3_aa: CASSDWAGGNYEQYF
cdr3_nt: TGTGCCAGCAGTGATTGGGCAGGGGGAAATTACGAGCAGTACTTC

j_call: TRBJ1-5
d_call: .
v_call: TRBV6-2/TRBV6-3
clone_size: .
cdr3_aa: CASSYRLGRGPGQPQHF
cdr3_nt: TGTGCCAGCAGTTATCGTTTGGGCAGGGGTCCCGGTCAGCCCCAGCATTTT

j_call: TRBJ2-1
d_call: TRBD2
v_call: TRBV6-4
clone_size: .
cdr3_aa: CASSDSTASGRNEQFF
cdr3_nt: TGTGCCAGCAGTGACTCTACAGCTAGCGGGAGAAATGAGCAGTTCTTC

j_call: TRBJ1-5
d_call: .
v_call: TRBV7-9
clone_size: once
cdr3_aa: CASSLGGERGAQPQHF
cdr3_nt: TGTGCCAGCAGCTTAGGCGGGGAACGCGGGGCTCAGCCCCAGCATTTT

j_call: TRBJ1-5
d_call: TRBD1
v_call: TRBV7-2
clone_size: .
cdr3_aa: CASSPRQGGNQPQHF
cdr3_nt: TGTGCCAGCAGCCCGAGACAGGGGGGCAATCAGCCCCAGCATTTT

j_call: TRBJ2-5
d_call: TRBD1
v_call: TRBV4-3
clone_size: .
cdr3_aa: CASSQANRGPETQYF
cdr3_nt: TGCGCCAGCAGCCAAGCTAACAGGGGACCGGAGACCCAGTACTTC

j_call: TRBJ2-1
d_call: TRBD2
v_call: TRBV28
clone_size: once
cdr3_aa: CASSSLAGTDNEQFF
cdr3_nt: TGTGCCAGCAGTTCTTTAGCGGGCACGGACAATGAGCAGTTCTTC

j_call: TRBJ2-2
d_call: .
v_call: TRBV6-2/TRBV6-3
clone_size: .
cdr3_aa: CASSYGPRELFF
cdr3_nt: TGTGCCAGCAGTTATGGGCCTCGGGAGCTGTTTTTT

j_call: TRBJ2-7
d_call: .
v_call: TRBV6-6
clone_size: few
cdr3_aa: CASSYSTGIDEQYF
cdr3_nt: TGTGCCAGCAGTTACTCGACGGGGATCGACGAGCAGTACTTC

j_call: TRBJ2-6
d_call: TRBD2
v_call: TRBV7-6
clone_size: .
cdr3_aa: CASSLVASGSSGANVLTF
cdr3_nt: TGTGCCAGCAGCTTAGTTGCTAGCGGGAGCTCTGGGGCCAACGTCCTGACTTTC

j_call: TRBJ2-4
d_call: TRBD2
v_call: TRBV14
clone_size: .
cdr3_aa: CASSPVVGGRARLAKNIQYF
cdr3_nt: TGTGCCAGCAGCCCAGTAGTGGGCGGGAGGGCCAGGTTAGCCAAAAACATTCAGTACTTC

j_call: TRBJ2-5
d_call: .
v_call: TRBV12-3/TRBV12-4
clone_size: .
cdr3_aa: CASSLALRETQYF
cdr3_nt: TGTGCCAGCAGTTTAGCGCTAAGAGAGACCCAGTACTTC